This T cell receptor beta chain derives from a study of T cells in localized non-small cell lung cancer. Some clones are missing from TCRdb's copy, which holds only in-frame ones; the method was immunoSEQ multiplex PCR. This sample has 20,000 to 25,000 clones, with less than 90% found just once. CDR1 and CDR2 (germline): PRHDT, FYEKMQ (reference sequence). The V and J ends lost 4 bases and 4 bases respectively, with 19 bases between them. The CDR3 spans 16 residues. The sequencing used PBMCs, collected before any cancer treatment. The genes are TRBV13 and TRBJ1-2; D may be TRBD1 (6 bases). This receptor was obtained from a man aged 35-69 years with stage II squamous cell lung carcinoma. The CDR3 is CASSSRGTGLSYGYTF. Here the CDR3 DNA reads TGTGCCAGCAGCTCGCGCGGTACAGGGTTGTCCTATGGCTACACCTTC.